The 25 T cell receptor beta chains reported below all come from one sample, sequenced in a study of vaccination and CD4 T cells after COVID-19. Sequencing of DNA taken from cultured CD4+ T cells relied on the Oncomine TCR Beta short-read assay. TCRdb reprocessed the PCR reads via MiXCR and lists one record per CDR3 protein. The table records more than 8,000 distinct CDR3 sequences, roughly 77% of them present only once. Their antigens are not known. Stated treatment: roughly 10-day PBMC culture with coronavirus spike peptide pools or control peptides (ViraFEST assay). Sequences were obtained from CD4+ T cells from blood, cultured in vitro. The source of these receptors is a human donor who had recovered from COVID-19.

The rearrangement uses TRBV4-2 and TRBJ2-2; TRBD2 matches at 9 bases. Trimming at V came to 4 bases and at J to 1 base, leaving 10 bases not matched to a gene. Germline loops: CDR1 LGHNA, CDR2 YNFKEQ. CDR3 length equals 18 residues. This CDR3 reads CASSPGGVAGENTGELFF. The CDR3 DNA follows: TGTGCCAGCAGCCCCGGGGGAGTAGCGGGAGAGAACACCGGGGAGCTGTTTTTT.

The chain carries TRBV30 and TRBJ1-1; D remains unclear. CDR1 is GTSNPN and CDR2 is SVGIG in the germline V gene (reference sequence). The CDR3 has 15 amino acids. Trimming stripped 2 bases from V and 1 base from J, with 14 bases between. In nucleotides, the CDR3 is TGTGCCTGGAGTACCCGGGAGGTTTGGAACACTGAAGCTTTCTTT. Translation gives CAWSTREVWNTEAFF.

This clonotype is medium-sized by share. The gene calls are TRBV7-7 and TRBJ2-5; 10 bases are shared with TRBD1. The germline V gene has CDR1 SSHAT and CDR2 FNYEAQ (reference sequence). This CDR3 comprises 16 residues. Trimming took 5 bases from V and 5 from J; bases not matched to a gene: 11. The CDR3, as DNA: TGTGCCAGCAGCCCTCAGACAGGGGGCTTTGCGGAGACCCAGTACTTC. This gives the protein CASSPQTGGFAETQYF.

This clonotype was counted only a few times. The CDR3 loop reads CSASTAGTGWRSYGYTF. The CDR3 coding sequence is TGCAGTGCTAGTACGGCCGGGACAGGGTGGAGGAGCTATGGCTACACCTTC. V is TRBV20-1 and J is TRBJ1-2; 9 bases align to TRBD1. The CDR3 consists of 17 residues. The germline V gene has CDR1 DFQATT and CDR2 SNEGSKA (reference sequence). The J segment lost 4 bases and the V segment lost 3 bases, leaving 15 bases of the junction unmatched.

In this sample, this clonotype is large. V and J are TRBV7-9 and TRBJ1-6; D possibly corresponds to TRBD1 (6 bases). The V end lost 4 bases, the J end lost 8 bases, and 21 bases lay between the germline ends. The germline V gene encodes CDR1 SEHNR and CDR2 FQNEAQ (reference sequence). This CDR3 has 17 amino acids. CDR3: CASSSGEGGEYDSPLHF. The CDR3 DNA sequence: TGTGCCAGCAGCTCTGGAGAAGGGGGGGAGTATGATTCACCCCTCCACTTT.

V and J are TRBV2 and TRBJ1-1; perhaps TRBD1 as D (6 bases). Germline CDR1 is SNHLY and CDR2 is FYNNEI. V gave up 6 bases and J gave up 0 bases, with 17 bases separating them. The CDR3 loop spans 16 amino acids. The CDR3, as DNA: TGTGCCAGCAGCCGCGCGAGAACAGGGATGAACACTGAAGCTTTCTTT. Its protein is CASSRARTGMNTEAFF. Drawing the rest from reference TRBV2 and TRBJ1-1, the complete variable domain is EPEVTQTPSHQVTQMGQEVILRCVPISNHLYFYWYRQILGQKVEFLVSFYNNEISEKSEIFDDQFSVERPDGSNFTLKIRSTKLEDSAMYFCASSRARTGMNTEAFFGQGTRLTVV.

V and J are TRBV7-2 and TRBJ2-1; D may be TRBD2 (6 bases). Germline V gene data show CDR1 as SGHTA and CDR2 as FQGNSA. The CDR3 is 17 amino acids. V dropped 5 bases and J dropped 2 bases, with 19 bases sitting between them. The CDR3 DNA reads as TGTGCCAGCAGCCCAGGCGGGGTCATATACACCTACAATGAGCAGTTCTTC. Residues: CASSPGGVIYTYNEQFF.

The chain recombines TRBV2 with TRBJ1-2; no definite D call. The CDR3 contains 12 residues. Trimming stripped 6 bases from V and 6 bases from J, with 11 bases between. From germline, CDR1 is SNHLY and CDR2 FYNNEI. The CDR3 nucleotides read TGTGCCAGCAGGGGTGACAACGATGGCTACACCTTC. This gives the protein CASRGDNDGYTF.

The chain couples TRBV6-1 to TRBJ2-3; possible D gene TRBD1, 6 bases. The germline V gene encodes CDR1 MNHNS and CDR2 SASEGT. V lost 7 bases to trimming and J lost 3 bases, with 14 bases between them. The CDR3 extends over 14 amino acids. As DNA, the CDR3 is TGTGCCAGCAAAACAGGGAGTGAGACAGATACGCAGTATTTT. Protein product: CASKTGSETDTQYF.

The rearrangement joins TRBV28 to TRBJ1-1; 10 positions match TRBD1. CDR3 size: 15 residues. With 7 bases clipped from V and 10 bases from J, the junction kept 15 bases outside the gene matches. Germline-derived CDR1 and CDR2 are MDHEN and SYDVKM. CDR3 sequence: CASTGQGPDNSRAFF. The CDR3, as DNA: TGTGCCAGCACGGGACAGGGGCCAGATAACTCCCGAGCTTTCTTT.

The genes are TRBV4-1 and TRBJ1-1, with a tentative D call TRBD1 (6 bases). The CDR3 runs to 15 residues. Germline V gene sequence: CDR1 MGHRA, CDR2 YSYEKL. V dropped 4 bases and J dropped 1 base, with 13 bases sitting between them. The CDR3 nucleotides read TGCGCCAGCAGCCCCCGGAGGGGGGAGAACACTGAAGCTTTCTTT. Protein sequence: CASSPRRGENTEAFF.

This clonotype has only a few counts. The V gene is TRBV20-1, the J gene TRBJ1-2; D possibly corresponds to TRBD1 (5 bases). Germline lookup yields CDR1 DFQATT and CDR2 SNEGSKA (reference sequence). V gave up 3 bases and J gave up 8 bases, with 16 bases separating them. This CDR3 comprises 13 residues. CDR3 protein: CSASRGDVGGYTF. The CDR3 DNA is TGCAGTGCTAGCCGGGGGGATGTTGGAGGCTACACCTTC.

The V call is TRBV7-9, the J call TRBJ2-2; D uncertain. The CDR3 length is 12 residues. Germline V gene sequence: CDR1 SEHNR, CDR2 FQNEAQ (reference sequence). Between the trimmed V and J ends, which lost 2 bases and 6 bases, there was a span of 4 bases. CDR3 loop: CASSLKAGELFF. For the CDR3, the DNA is TGTGCCAGCAGCTTAAAAGCCGGGGAGCTGTTTTTT. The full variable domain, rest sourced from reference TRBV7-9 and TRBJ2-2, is DTGVSQNPRHKITKRGQNVTFRCDPISEHNRLYWYRQTLGQGPEFLTYFQNEAQLEKSRLLSDRFSAERPKGSFSTLEIQRTEQGDSAMYLCASSLKAGELFFGEGSRLTVL.

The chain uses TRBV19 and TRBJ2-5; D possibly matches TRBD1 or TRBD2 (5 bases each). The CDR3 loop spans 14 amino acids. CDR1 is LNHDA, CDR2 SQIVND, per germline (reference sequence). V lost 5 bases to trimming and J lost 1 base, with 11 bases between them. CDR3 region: CASSEGPGQETQYF. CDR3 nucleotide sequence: TGTGCCAGTAGTGAGGGACCCGGCCAAGAGACCCAGTACTTC.

CDR3: CASRDRGSNQPQHF. DNA for the CDR3: TGTGCCAGTAGAGACAGGGGAAGCAATCAGCCCCAGCATTTT. This sequence joins TRBV19 and TRBJ1-5; 8 bases are a match to TRBD1. Germline-derived CDR1 and CDR2 are LNHDA and SQIVND (reference sequence). J lost 1 base, V lost 6 bases, and 2 bases had no gene match. The CDR3 is 14 residues long.

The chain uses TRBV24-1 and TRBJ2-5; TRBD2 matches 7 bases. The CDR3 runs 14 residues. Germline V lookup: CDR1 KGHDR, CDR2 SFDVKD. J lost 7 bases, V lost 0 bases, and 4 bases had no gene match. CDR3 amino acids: CATSDLGGVGTQYF. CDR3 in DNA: TGTGCCACCAGTGATTTGGGGGGGGTCGGGACCCAGTACTTC.

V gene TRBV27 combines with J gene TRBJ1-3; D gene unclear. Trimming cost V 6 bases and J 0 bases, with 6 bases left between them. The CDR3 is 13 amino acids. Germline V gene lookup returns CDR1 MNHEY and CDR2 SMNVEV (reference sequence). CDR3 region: CASRLHSGNTIYF. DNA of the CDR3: TGTGCCAGCAGGCTTCACTCTGGAAACACCATATATTTT.

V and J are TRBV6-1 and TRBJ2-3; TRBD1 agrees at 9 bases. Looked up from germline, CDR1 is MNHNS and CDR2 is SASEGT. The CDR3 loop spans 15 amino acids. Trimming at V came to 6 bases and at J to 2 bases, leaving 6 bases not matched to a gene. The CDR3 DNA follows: TGTGCCAGCAGACAGGGACAGGGCCACACAGATACGCAGTATTTT. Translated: CASRQGQGHTDTQYF.

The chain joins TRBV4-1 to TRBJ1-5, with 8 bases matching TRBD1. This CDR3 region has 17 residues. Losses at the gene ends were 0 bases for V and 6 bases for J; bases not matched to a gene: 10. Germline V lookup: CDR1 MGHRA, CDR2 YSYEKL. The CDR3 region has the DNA TGCGCCAGCAGCCAAGATGCCGGACAGGGCGGGAGTCAGCCCCAGCATTTT. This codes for CASSQDAGQGGSQPQHF.

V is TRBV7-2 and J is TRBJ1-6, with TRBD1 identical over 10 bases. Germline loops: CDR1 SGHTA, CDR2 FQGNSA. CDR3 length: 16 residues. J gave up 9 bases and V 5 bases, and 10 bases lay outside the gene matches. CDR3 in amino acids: CASSAHGTGVSSPLHF. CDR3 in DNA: TGTGCCAGCAGCGCCCATGGGACAGGGGTTAGTTCACCCCTCCACTTT.

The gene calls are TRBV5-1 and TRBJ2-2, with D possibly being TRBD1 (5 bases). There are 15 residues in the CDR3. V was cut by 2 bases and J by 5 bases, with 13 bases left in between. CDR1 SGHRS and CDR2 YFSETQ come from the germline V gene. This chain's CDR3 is CASSLTRAGTGELFF. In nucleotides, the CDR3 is TGCGCCAGCAGCTTAACCAGGGCTGGGACCGGGGAGCTGTTTTTT.

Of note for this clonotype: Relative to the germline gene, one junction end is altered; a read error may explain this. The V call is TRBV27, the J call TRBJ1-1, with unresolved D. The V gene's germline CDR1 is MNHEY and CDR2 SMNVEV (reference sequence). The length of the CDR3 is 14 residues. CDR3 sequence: CASKDRVRNTEALF. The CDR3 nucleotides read TGTGCCAGCAAGGATAGGGTCAGGAACACTGAAGCTCTCTTT.

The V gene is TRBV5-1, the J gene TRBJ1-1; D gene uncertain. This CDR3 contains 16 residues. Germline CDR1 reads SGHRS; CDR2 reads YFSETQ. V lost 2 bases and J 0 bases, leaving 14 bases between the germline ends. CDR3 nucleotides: TGCGCCAGCAGCTTTGGTCGAAGCAGGATGAACACTGAAGCTTTCTTT. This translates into CASSFGRSRMNTEAFF.

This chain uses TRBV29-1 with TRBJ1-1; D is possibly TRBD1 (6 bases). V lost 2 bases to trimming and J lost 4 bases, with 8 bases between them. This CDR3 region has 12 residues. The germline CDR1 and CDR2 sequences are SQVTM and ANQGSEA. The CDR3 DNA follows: TGCAGCGTTGAAAGGGGGACCACTGAAGCTTTCTTT. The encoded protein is CSVERGTTEAFF.

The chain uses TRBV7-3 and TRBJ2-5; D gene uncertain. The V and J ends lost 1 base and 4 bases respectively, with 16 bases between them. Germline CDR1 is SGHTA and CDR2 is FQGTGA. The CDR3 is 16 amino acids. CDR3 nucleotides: TGTGCCAGCAGCTTAAATGGGCGCACACGACCAGAGACCCAGTACTTC. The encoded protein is CASSLNGRTRPETQYF. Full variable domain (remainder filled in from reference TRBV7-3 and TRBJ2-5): GAGVSQTPSNKVTEKGKYVELRCDPISGHTALYWYRQSLGQGPEFLIYFQGTGAADDSGLPNDRFFAVRPEGSVSTLKIQRTERGDSAVYLCASSLNGRTRPETQYFGPGTRLLVL.